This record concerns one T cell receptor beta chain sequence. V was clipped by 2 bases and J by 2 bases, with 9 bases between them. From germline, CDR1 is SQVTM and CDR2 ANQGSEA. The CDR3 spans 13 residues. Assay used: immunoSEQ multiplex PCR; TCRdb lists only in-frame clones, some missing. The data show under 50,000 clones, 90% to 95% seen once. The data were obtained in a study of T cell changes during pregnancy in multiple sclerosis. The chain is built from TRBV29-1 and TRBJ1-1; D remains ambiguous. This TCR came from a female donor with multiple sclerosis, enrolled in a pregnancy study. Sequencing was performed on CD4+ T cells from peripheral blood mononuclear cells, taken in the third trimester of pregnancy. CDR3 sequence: CSVEYKFNTEAFF. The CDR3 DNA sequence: TGCAGCGTTGAATACAAGTTTAACACTGAAGCTTTCTTT.